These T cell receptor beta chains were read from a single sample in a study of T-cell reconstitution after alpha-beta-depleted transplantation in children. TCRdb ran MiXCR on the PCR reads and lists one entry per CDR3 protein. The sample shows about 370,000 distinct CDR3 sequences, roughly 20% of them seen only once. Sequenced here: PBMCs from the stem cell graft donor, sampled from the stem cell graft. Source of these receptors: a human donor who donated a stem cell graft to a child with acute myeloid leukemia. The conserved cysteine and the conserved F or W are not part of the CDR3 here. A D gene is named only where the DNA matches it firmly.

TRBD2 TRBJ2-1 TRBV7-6 ASSFFPTSGSSYNEQF
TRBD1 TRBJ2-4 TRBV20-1 SARGWDRTKNIQY
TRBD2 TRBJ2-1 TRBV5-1 ASSLVQKLDGTSAYNEQF
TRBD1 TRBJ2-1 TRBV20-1 SARDPNRGYNEQF
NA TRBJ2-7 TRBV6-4 ASSDSIYDEQY
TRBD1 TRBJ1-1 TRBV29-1 SPHRGQAEAF
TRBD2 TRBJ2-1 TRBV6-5 ASSFYGTSGARDEQF
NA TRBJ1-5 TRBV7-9 ASSPGTAYNQPQH
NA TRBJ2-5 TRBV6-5 ASTDSNRHNQETQY
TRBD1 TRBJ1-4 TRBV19 ASTGTGNEKLF
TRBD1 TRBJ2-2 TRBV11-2 ASSSRTGRTGELF
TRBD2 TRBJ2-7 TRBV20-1 SARGPSGNEQY
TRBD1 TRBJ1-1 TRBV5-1 ASSWGQGKTEAF
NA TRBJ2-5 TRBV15 ATSRDIATQY
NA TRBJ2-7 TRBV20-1 SVGITYEQY
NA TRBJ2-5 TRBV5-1 ASTGAGETQY
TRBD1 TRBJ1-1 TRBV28 ASSLLGTGRMNTEAF
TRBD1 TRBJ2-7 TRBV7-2 ASSLLIGTGGREQY
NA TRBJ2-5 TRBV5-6 ASSLGQTQY
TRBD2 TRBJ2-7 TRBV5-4 ASSTGTTYEQY
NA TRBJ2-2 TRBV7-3 ASSLSPGTRELF
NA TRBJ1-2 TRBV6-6 ASQKSYGYT
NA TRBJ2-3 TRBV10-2 ASSESWGLNHDGLADTQY